This T cell receptor beta chain was recorded in a study of blood T cells in healthy people across ages. Study context: Capturing about one barcoded beta molecule per two T cells was achieved by template switching. Study-wide results and caveats: Naive CD4+ cells and diversity were both higher in long-lived donors than in aged donors.

CDR3 length equals 15 residues. V was cut by 4 bases and J by 0 bases, with 14 bases left in between. Germline V gene sequence: CDR1 SGHRS, CDR2 YFSETQ. The authors extracted at least 6 micrograms of total RNA per sample. It was with a sample-barcoded 5' primer and a J-beta primer mix that a second PCR of roughly 6 to 11 cycles was run. Sequencing recovered at least 2.5 million CDR3-containing paired-end reads from each sample. TCRdb reprocessed the 5' RACE reads via MiXCR and lists one record per CDR3 protein. The data show about 780,000 distinct CDR3 sequences, with around 50% seen just once and over 15% held by the top ten. As for this clonotype: The antigen is not known.

The source material was blood. V gene TRBV5-1 combines with J gene TRBJ2-7; D tentatively fits TRBD1 or TRBD2 (7 bases each). The receptor comes from a man of 80 years or more in good health. The CDR3 sequence: CASSLQGGASYEQYF. The DNA for the CDR3 is TGCGCCAGCAGCCTCCAGGGGGGGGCCTCCTACGAGCAGTACTTC.